Described below is a single T cell receptor beta chain sequence and its context. These data come from a study of T cell changes during pregnancy in multiple sclerosis. The table came from immunoSEQ multiplex PCR; TCRdb's copy has only in-frame clones and leaves some out. The sample contains 78,000 or so clones, about nine tenths of which appear only once. Source: CD4+ T cells from peripheral blood mononuclear cells, taken before pregnancy. The TCR was taken from a female donor with multiple sclerosis, enrolled in a pregnancy study.

This CDR3 is CASSRGLASSVHNEQFF. The CDR3 DNA sequence: TGCGCCAGCAGCCGGGGACTAGCCAGTAGTGTACACAATGAGCAGTTCTTC. The rearrangement uses TRBV5-1 and TRBJ2-1; 9 positions match TRBD2. V lost 4 bases, J lost 5 bases, and 13 bases stayed unmatched. This CDR3 is built from 17 residues. Germline values: CDR1 SGHRS, CDR2 YFSETQ.